This T cell receptor beta chain is from a study of shared clonotypes between healthy human individuals. From germline, CDR1 is MGHDK and CDR2 SYGVNS. V was cut by 7 bases and J by 0 bases, with 9 bases left in between. This CDR3 has 13 amino acids. The assay was immunoSEQ multiplex PCR, and TCRdb's table has in-frame clones only and misses some. The data show 550,000 to 700,000 clones, about three quarters seen once. Adult donors, all healthy and HIV-negative, had no recent acute infections or vaccinations. The study separated CD4+ cells into CD45RA+ naive and CD45RA-negative memory subsets. The sequence came from a woman younger than 45 in good health. Material: memory CD4+ T cells sorted from blood. The subset is: CD45RA-negative fraction. The V gene is TRBV25-1, the J gene TRBJ2-5; no definite D call. CDR3 region: CASTRLHQETQYF. The CDR3 DNA sequence: TGTGCCAGCACCCGACTGCACCAAGAGACCCAGTACTTC.